The 24 T cell receptor beta chains listed next were all sequenced from one sample in a study of T cell repertoires in aging, cancer and after chemotherapy. Multiplex touch-down PCR with TRB-A/B primers amplified rearranged V-D-J TRB sequences. TCRdb passed the multiplex PCR reads through MiXCR, listing each CDR3 protein once. The data contain 2,500 to 3,500 distinct CDR3 sequences, 33% of them singletons. Peripheral blood genomic DNA, not sorted cells or RNA, was the template. Sequencing was carried out using blood. The origin of the receptors is a human donor with a solid tumor.

This clonotype ranks as medium-sized. The CDR3 reads CASRSAGGEQYF. The CDR3 DNA follows: TGTGCCAGCAGGTCCGCAGGGGGCGAGCAGTACTTC. The chain links TRBV5-6 to TRBJ2-7; 7 bases line up with TRBD1. The junction had 5 bases not matched to a gene; V was cut back by 5 bases and J by 6 bases. This CDR3 has 12 residues. Germline loops: CDR1 SGHDT, CDR2 YYEEEE.

This clonotype is deemed medium-sized. The rearrangement links TRBV19 to TRBJ2-7; D may be TRBD1 or TRBD2 (6 bases each). V dropped 3 bases and J dropped 6 bases, with 12 bases sitting between them. CDR3 length: 13 residues. Per germline, CDR1 LNHDA and CDR2 SQIVND (reference sequence). The CDR3 loop reads CASSISGGREQYV. The CDR3 DNA reads as TGTGCCAGTAGTATTTCCGGGGGCCGCGAGCAGTACGTC.

V is TRBV4-1 and J is TRBJ2-5, with D perhaps matching TRBD1 or TRBD2 (6 bases each). The ends were cut back, 1 base at V and 4 bases at J, with 13 bases in the middle. The CDR3 extends over 15 amino acids. Germline CDR1 and CDR2: MGHRA and YSYEKL. The CDR3 DNA sequence: TGCGCCAGCAGCCAAGTATGGAGGGGGTTAGAGACCCAGTACTTC. It specifies CASSQVWRGLETQYF.

The V and J genes are TRBV6-5 and TRBJ2-5, with D maybe TRBD1 (6 bases). V was shortened by 5 bases and J by 4 bases, with 17 bases between the two germline ends. The CDR3 is 15 amino acids. Germline V CDR1 and CDR2: MNHEY, SVGAGI. CDR3 DNA sequence: TGTGCCAGCAGTGAGGGTACAGGGTATCGAGAGACCCAGTACTTC. Translated, it gives CASSEGTGYRETQYF.

V usage is TRBV20-1 and J usage is TRBJ2-1; TRBD1 matches at 8 bases. The CDR3 totals 13 residues. Germline V gene sequence: CDR1 DFQATT, CDR2 SNEGSKA (reference sequence). Losses at the gene ends were 6 bases for V and 3 bases for J; bases not matched to a gene: 4. CDR3 DNA sequence: TGCAGTGCGTACGACAGGGGCTACAATGAGCAGTTCTTC. This encodes CSAYDRGYNEQFF.

The chain is built from TRBV11-1 and TRBJ2-2, with D possibly TRBD2 on 6 matching bases. The CDR3 is 13 amino acids. The ends were cut back, 4 bases at V and 7 bases at J, with 10 bases in the middle. CDR1 is SGHAT, CDR2 FQDESV, per germline (reference sequence). The CDR3 is CASSSPGDGELFF. In DNA, the CDR3 is TGTGCCAGCAGCTCACCGGGAGACGGGGAGCTGTTTTTT. Combining the CDR3 with reference TRBV11-1 and TRBJ2-2 gives the whole variable domain EAEVAQSPRYKITEKSQAVAFWCDPISGHATLYWYRQILGQGPELLVQFQDESVVDDSQLPKDRFSAERLKGVDSTLKIQPAELGDSAMYLCASSSPGDGELFFGEGSRLTVL.

V usage is TRBV18 and J usage is TRBJ2-3, with D maybe TRBD2 (5 bases). This CDR3 has 13 residues. The germline CDR1 and CDR2 sequences are KGHSH and LQKENI. Trimming took off 5 bases at V and 2 bases at J, with 8 bases between the two ends. The CDR3: CASSDGVTDTQYF. The DNA for the CDR3 is TGTGCCAGCTCAGACGGGGTCACAGATACGCAGTATTTT.

Concerning this clonotype itself: At one end, the junction sequence differs from germline, possibly due to a read error. The J gene is TRBJ1-2, the V gene TRBV6-2 or TRBV6-3, with D unclear. Germline V CDR1 and CDR2: MNHEY, SVGEGT. The CDR3 covers 13 residues. CDR3 loop: CASSLDAYVGFTF. The CDR3 bases are TGTGCCAGCAGCTTAGACGCTTACGTTGGCTTCACCTTC.

V gene TRBV27 combines with J gene TRBJ2-4; 7 nucleotides line up with TRBD1. Trimming removed 3 bases from V and 7 bases from J; junction bases left unmatched: 6. The CDR3 covers 14 residues. Germline V gene lookup returns CDR1 MNHEY and CDR2 SMNVEV (reference sequence). The CDR3 DNA is TGTGCCAGCAGTTTTCGACAGGGCTGGAACATTCAGTACTTC. As protein: CASSFRQGWNIQYF.

This clonotype was seen a handful of times. The V and J genes are TRBV6-5 and TRBJ2-2; possible D gene TRBD1, 5 bases. Germline loops: CDR1 MNHEY, CDR2 SVGAGI. The CDR3 is made up of 17 amino acids. The V end was cut by 7 bases, the J end by 4 bases, with 22 bases between. The CDR3 loop reads CASNPARNTGSTGELFF. Written as DNA, the CDR3 is TGTGCCAGCAATCCGGCTCGTAATACAGGATCCACCGGGGAGCTGTTTTTT.

This clonotype is medium-sized. The chain uses TRBV12-3 or TRBV12-4 and TRBJ2-5; D is perhaps TRBD2 (6 bases). This CDR3 region has 13 residues. V lost 2 bases to trimming and J lost 4 bases, with 8 bases between them. The CDR3 coding sequence is TGTGCCAGCAGTTTACAGGGAGGAGAGACCCAGTACTTC. Amino acid sequence: CASSLQGGETQYF.

The genes are TRBV28 and TRBJ2-1, with D possibly being TRBD2 (5 bases). The germline V gene has CDR1 MDHEN and CDR2 SYDVKM. Trimming removed 2 bases at V and 4 bases at J, with 24 bases between. CDR3 length: 19 residues. The CDR3 loop reads CASSLGVPGITRTYNEQFF. The CDR3 DNA is TGTGCCAGCAGTTTAGGGGTCCCCGGGATTACCAGGACTTACAATGAGCAGTTCTTC. Filled out from reference TRBV28 and TRBJ2-1, the complete variable domain reads DVKVTQSSRYLVKRTGEKVFLECVQDMDHENMFWYRQDPGLGLRLIYFSYDVKMKEKGDIPEGYSVSREKKERFSLILESASTNQTSMYLCASSLGVPGITRTYNEQFFGPGTRLTVL.

This chain links TRBV30 with TRBJ1-6; D gene unclear. Germline V gene sequence: CDR1 GTSNPN, CDR2 SVGIG (reference sequence). V lost 4 bases to trimming and J lost 10 bases, with 11 bases between them. There are 12 residues in the CDR3. CDR3 protein: CAWMMWPSPLHF. For the CDR3, the DNA is TGTGCCTGGATGATGTGGCCCTCACCCCTCCACTTT.

The chain carries TRBV12-3 or TRBV12-4 and TRBJ1-2; 7 positions match TRBD1. After removal of 7 bases from V and 5 bases from J, the junction contained 10 bases not matched to a gene. This CDR3 has 14 amino acids. The CDR3 loop reads CASTLTGSRYGYTF. DNA of the CDR3: TGTGCCAGCACCCTGACAGGGTCTCGGTATGGCTACACCTTC.

This clonotype was counted between two and nine times. CDR3 bases: TGTGCCAGCAGCCCCCGTAGTCTTCAACAGCTCTCCTACAATGAGCAGTTCTTC. Residues: CASSPRSLQQLSYNEQFF. The rearrangement uses TRBV27 and TRBJ2-1; no clear D. The length of the CDR3 is 18 residues. Germline V CDR1 and CDR2: MNHEY, SMNVEV (reference sequence). V lost 6 bases and J 0 bases, leaving 21 bases between the germline ends.

The V and J genes are TRBV4-2 and TRBJ2-3; perhaps TRBD2 as D (6 bases). The CDR3 extends over 18 amino acids. Germline V gene lookup returns CDR1 LGHNA and CDR2 YNFKEQ. V dropped 1 base and J dropped 0 bases, with 17 bases sitting between them. The CDR3 here is CASSQGGGSPLSTDTQYF. The CDR3, as DNA: TGTGCCAGCAGCCAAGGGGGAGGATCACCCCTAAGCACAGATACGCAGTATTTT.

This clonotype was counted between two and nine times. This chain joins TRBV6-5 and TRBJ1-1, with TRBD1 as a possible D gene (6 bases). The CDR3 consists of 15 residues. The germline V and J ends were trimmed by 5 bases and 5 bases, with 18 bases remaining between them. Looked up from germline, CDR1 is MNHEY and CDR2 is SVGAGI. The CDR3 DNA follows: TGTGCCAGCAGTGAGGGTCAGGGGAGGTGGACTGAAGCTTTCTTT. Its translation is CASSEGQGRWTEAFF.

Turning to this clonotype: A read error may be the cause here, since a much bigger clone is one base away. V and J are TRBV19 and TRBJ2-7; possibly TRBD1 or TRBD2 for D (6 bases each). Looked up from germline, CDR1 is LNHDA and CDR2 is SQIVND (reference sequence). V lost 3 bases, J lost 6 bases, and 12 bases lay in between. CDR3 length: 13 amino acids. CDR3 sequence: CASSISGGREQYF. CDR3 nucleotides: TGTGCCAGTAGTATTTCCGGGGGCCGCGAGCAGTACTTC.

By sample fraction, this clonotype is medium-sized. V gene TRBV30 combines with J gene TRBJ2-2, with unresolved D. Trimming pared 0 bases from V and 4 bases from J, leaving 9 bases between. CDR1 and CDR2 from the germline V gene are GTSNPN and SVGIG (reference sequence). The CDR3 runs 14 residues. In DNA, the CDR3 is TGTGCCTGGAGTGTACTGCCGGCCACCGGGGAGCTGTTTTTT. Residues: CAWSVLPATGELFF.

In regard to this clonotype: Mismatch with germline at one junction end may stem from a read error. The chain couples TRBV19 to TRBJ1-5; no reliable D call. Looked up from germline, CDR1 is LNHDA and CDR2 is SQIVND (reference sequence). The CDR3 covers 16 residues. The CDR3 DNA sequence: TGTGCCAGTAGTCCCTCCGACCGGAAAGGCAATCAGCACCAGCATTTT. Its translation: CASSPSDRKGNQHQHF.

The sample holds a few counts of this clonotype. The gene calls are TRBV7-3 and TRBJ1-2; D remains unclear. V was shortened by 4 bases and J by 2 bases, with 11 bases between the two germline ends. This CDR3 comprises 14 residues. Per the germline V gene, CDR1 is SGHTA and CDR2 is FQGTGA. DNA of the CDR3: TGTGCCAGCAGCTCACCGGGAGAAAACTATGGCTACACCTTC. Amino acid sequence: CASSSPGENYGYTF.

This clonotype was counted between two and nine times. The V gene is TRBV5-6, the J gene TRBJ2-2, with D maybe TRBD2 (5 bases). The ends were cut back, 0 bases at V and 5 bases at J, with 8 bases in the middle. The CDR3 has 14 amino acids. Germline V lookup: CDR1 SGHDT, CDR2 YYEEEE. CDR3 sequence: CASSLAGMTGELFF. CDR3 DNA: TGTGCCAGCAGCTTGGCGGGGATGACCGGGGAGCTGTTTTTT.

J is TRBJ2-7 and V is TRBV7-6; D is perhaps TRBD1 (5 bases). The CDR3 has 13 amino acids. Germline CDR1 is SGHVS and CDR2 is FNYEAQ. The V end lost 6 bases, the J end lost 2 bases, and 11 bases lay between the germline ends. The CDR3 nucleotides are TGTGCCAGCAGAATGACAGAGACCTACGAGCAGTACGTC. This translates into CASRMTETYEQYV.

This clonotype was found once. The junction and the germline gene differ at one end; a read error may be behind it. The V call is TRBV12-3 or TRBV12-4, the J call TRBJ1-2; D ambiguous. The CDR3 sequence is 14 residues long. The chain's CDR3 is CASTAGPPSYSYTF. The CDR3 DNA is TGTGCCAGCACAGCAGGTCCCCCAAGCTATAGCTACACCTTC.